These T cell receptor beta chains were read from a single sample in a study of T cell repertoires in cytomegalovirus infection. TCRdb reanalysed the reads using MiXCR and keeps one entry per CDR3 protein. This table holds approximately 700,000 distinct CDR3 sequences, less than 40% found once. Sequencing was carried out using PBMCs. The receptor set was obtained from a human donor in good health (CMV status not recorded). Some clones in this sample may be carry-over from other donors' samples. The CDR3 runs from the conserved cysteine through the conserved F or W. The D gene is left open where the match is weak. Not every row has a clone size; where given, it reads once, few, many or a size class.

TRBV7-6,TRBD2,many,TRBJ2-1,TGTGCCAGCAGCTCCCTAGTACCCTCGGCTAGCGGGAGTAGCAATGAGCAGTTCTTC,CASSSLVPSASGSSNEQFF
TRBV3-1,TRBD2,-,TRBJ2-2,TGTGCCAGCAGCACCGGGACTAGGGGTACCGGGGAGCTGTTTTTT,CASSTGTRGTGELFF
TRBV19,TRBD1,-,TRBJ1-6,TGTGCCAGTAGTATCGAGGGGACAGGGAGGAATTCACCCCTCCACTTT,CASSIEGTGRNSPLHF
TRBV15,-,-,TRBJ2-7,TGTTCCACCAGCAGCTCAGGAGGTGCCCGGTACGAGCAGTACTTC,CSTSSSGGARYEQYF
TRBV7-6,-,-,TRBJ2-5,TGTGCCAGCAGCGCAACACAGGGTCGCCAAGAGACCAAGTACTTC,CASSATQGRQETKYF
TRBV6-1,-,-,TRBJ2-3,TGTGCCAGCAGTTATCCCGCCACAGATGGGACAGATACGCAGTATTTT,CASSYPATDGTDTQYF
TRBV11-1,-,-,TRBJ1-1,TGTGCCAGCAGCTTAATGCTGGGGGGAAACACTGAAGCTTTCTTT,CASSLMLGGNTEAFF
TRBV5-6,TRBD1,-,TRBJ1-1,TGTGCCAGCAGCGCGACAGGGCGAACTGAAGCTTTCTTT,CASSATGRTEAFF
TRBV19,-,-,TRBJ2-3,TGTGCCAGTACCCTTACGTCGGGGGCTAGCACAGATACGCAGTATTTT,CASTLTSGASTDTQYF
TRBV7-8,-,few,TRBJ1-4,TGTGCCAGTCGGGGCCAGGCTAATGAAAAACTGTTTTTT,CASRGQANEKLFF
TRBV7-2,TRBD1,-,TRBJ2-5,TGTGCCAGCAGCCCACCCGGGACAGGGCAAGAGACCCAGTACTTC,CASSPPGTGQETQYF
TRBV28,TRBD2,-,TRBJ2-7,TGTGCCAGCAGTTCAACCCTGACTAGCGGGAGGGTCTACGAGCAGTACTTC,CASSSTLTSGRVYEQYF
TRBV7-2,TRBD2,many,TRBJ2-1,TGTGCCAGCAGCTCGAAAATAGCGGGAGGGGCATGGGGCAATGAGCAGTTCTTC,CASSSKIAGGAWGNEQFF
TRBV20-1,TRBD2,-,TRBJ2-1,TGCAGTGCAAACCTAGCGGGATCCTACAATGAGCAGTTCTTC,CSANLAGSYNEQFF
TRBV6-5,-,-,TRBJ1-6,TGTGCCAGCTCAGGCAGCACCCGAAGTATCAATTCACCCCTCCACTTT,CASSGSTRSINSPLHF
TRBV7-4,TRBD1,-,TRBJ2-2,TGTGCCAGCAGGGAAACCGGGACAGGGTTCTTTGCCGCGAACACCGGGGAGCTGTTTTTT,CASRETGTGFFAANTGELFF
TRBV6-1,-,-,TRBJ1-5,TGTGCCAGCAGTGAACAGGCGGGAGGGCAACAGCCCCAGCATTTT,CASSEQAGGQQPQHF
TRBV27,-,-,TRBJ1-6,TGTGCCAGCAGTAGGGGTTTGGTGTCACCCCTCCACTTT,CASSRGLVSPLHF
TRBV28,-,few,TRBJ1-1,TGTGCCAGCAGTTTATGGGGCTTCCAAAGCACTGAAGCTTTCTTT,CASSLWGFQSTEAFF
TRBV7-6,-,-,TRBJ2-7,TGTGCCAGCAGCCCCGGGGACGTCGTTTACGAGCAGTACTTC,CASSPGDVVYEQYF
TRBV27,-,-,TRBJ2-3,TGTGCCAGCAGTTTGGGACTCTACACAGATACGCAGTATTTT,CASSLGLYTDTQYF
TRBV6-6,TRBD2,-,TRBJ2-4,TGTGCCAGCAGTTATAGCCTAGCGGAAAACATTCAGTACTTC,CASSYSLAENIQYF
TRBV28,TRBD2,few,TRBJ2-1,TGTGCCAGCACTTCCAGACTAGCGGAGGGGTTTAATGAGCAGTTCTTC,CASTSRLAEGFNEQFF
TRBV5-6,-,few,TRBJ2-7,TGTGCCAGCAGCTGGGGTACGGGGGTGCACTCCTACGAGCAGTACTTC,CASSWGTGVHSYEQYF
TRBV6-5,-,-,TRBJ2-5,TGTGCCAGCAGTTACTTGACAGCCTCCCACCAAGAGACCCAGTACTTC,CASSYLTASHQETQYF
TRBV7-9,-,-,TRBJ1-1,TGTGCCAGAAGCTTATTGGGCAATACTGAATATTTCTTT,CARSLLGNTEYFF
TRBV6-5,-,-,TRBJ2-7,TGTGCCAGCAGGGGAGATACCTACGAGCAGTACTTC,CASRGDTYEQYF
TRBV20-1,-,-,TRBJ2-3,TGCAGTGCTAGAGATCTGGCGATGACAGATACGCAGTATTTT,CSARDLAMTDTQYF
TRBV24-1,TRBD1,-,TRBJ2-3,TGTGCCACCAGTGAAACCGGGACAGGGCATTGGGGGGATACGCAGTATTTT,CATSETGTGHWGDTQYF
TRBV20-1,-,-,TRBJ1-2,TGCAGTGCTGCGCTTCGGGCGGGGCATAACTATGGCTACACCTTC,CSAALRAGHNYGYTF
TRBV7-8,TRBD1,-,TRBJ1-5,TGTGCCAGCAGCCTGACGGGACAGGGGTATAGCAATCAGCCCCAGCATTTT,CASSLTGQGYSNQPQHF
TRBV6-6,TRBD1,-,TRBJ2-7,TGTGCCAGCAGTAGCGTTACAGGGGTTCGGAACGAGCAGTACTTC,CASSSVTGVRNEQYF
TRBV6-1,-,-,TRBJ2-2,TGTGCCAGCAGTTCCCCCCTTGGCGGGGAGCTGTTTTTT,CASSSPLGGELFF
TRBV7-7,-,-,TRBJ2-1,TGTGCTAGCAGCTCCGGTCGCGGACTCTACAATGAGCAGTTCTTC,CASSSGRGLYNEQFF
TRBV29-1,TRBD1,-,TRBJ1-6,TGCAGCGTCCAACAGGGGGTTAATTCACCCCTCCACTTT,CSVQQGVNSPLHF
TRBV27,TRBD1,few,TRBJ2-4,TGTGCCAGCAGTCTGACAGGGAGACTCGGCAAAAACATTCAGTACTTC,CASSLTGRLGKNIQYF
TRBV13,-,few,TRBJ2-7,TGTGCCAGCAGCCCTAACGCAATAGCGGCCCAATACGAGCAGTACTTC,CASSPNAIAAQYEQYF
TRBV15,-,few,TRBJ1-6,TGTGCCACCAGCAGAGCTGAACGACAGGTGGGGCCTAATTCACCCCTCCACTTT,CATSRAERQVGPNSPLHF
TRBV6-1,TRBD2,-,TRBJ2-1,TGTGCCAGCAGGGAACTAGCGGGGAGGTTTGAGCAGTTCTTC,CASRELAGRFEQFF
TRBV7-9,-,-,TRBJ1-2,TGTGCCAGCAGCTTAGGTCGCAGGGCAAACTATGGCTACACCTTC,CASSLGRRANYGYTF